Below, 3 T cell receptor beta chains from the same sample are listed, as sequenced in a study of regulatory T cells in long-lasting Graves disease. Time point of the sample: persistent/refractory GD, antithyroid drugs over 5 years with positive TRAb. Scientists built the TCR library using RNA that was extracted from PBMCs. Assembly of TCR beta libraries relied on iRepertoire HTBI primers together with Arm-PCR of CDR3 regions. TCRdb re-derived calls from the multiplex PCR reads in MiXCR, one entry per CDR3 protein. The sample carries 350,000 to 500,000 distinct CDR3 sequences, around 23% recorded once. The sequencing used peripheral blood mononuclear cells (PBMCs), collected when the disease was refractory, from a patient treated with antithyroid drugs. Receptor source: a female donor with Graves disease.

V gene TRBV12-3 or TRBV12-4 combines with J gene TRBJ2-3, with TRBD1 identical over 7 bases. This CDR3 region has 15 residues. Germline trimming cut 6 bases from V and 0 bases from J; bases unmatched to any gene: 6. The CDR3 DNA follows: TGTGCCAGCAGAACCGGGACAGCTAGCACAGATACGCAGTATTTT. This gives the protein CASRTGTASTDTQYF.

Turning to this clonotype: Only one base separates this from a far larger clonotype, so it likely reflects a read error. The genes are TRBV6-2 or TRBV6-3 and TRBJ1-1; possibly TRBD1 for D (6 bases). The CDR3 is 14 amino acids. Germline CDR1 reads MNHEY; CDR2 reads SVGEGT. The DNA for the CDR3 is TGTTCCAGCAGTTCCGGGACAACGAACACTGAAGCTTTCTTT. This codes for CSSSSGTTNTEAFF.

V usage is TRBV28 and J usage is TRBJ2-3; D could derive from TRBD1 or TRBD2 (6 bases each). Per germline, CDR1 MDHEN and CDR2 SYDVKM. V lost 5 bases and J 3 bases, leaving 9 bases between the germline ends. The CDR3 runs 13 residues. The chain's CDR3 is CASSRGVTDTQYF. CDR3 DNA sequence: TGTGCCAGCAGTAGGGGGGTGACAGATACGCAGTATTTT. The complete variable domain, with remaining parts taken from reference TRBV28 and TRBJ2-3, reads DVKVTQSSRYLVKRTGEKVFLECVQDMDHENMFWYRQDPGLGLRLIYFSYDVKMKEKGDIPEGYSVSREKKERFSLILESASTNQTSMYLCASSRGVTDTQYFGPGTRLTVL.